A single sample gave rise to the 18 T cell receptor beta chains below, sequenced in a study of T cell changes during pregnancy in multiple sclerosis. Produced via immunoSEQ multiplex PCR; TCRdb's table is partial and in-frame only. The table lists about 21,000 clones, about 88% of them singletons. The sequencing used CD4+ T cells from peripheral blood mononuclear cells, collected in the first trimester of pregnancy. These receptor sequences come from a female donor in good health, enrolled as a control in a pregnancy study.

The CDR3 region is CASRQGKGYEQYF. The CDR3 coding sequence is TGTGCCAGTAGACAGGGGAAAGGTTACGAGCAGTACTTC. This sequence joins TRBV30 and TRBJ2-7; 8 nucleotides agree with TRBD1. The germline gives CDR1 GTSNPN, CDR2 SVGIG (reference sequence). The CDR3 is made up of 13 amino acids. With 8 bases clipped from V and 4 bases from J, the junction kept 10 bases outside the gene matches.

The V call is TRBV15, the J call TRBJ1-5; D unclear. V lost 1 base and J 0 bases, leaving 13 bases between the germline ends. The germline V gene encodes CDR1 LNHNV and CDR2 YYDKDF (reference sequence). The CDR3 spans 17 residues. The CDR3 region has the DNA TGTGCCACCAGCAGAGGCCCAGGCTGGTATAGCAATCAGCCCCAGCATTTT. This translates into CATSRGPGWYSNQPQHF.

The chain recombines TRBV11-2 with TRBJ2-7; TRBD1 matches 9 bases. The germline V gene encodes CDR1 SGHAT and CDR2 FQNNGV. The CDR3 contains 15 residues. The V and J ends lost 4 bases and 6 bases, in that order; junction bases with no gene match: 10. The CDR3 reads CASSSPRDRVGEQYF. CDR3 DNA sequence: TGTGCCAGCAGCTCCCCTCGGGACAGGGTAGGCGAGCAGTACTTC. Together with reference TRBV11-2 and TRBJ2-7, the CDR3 gives the full variable domain: EAGVAQSPRYKIIEKRQSVAFWCNPISGHATLYWYQQILGQGPKLLIQFQNNGVVDDSQLPKDRFSAERLKGVDSTLKIQPAKLEDSAVYLCASSSPRDRVGEQYFGPGTRLTVT.

This clone is judged medium-sized. The rearrangement joins TRBV19 to TRBJ2-3, with 7 bases lining up with TRBD2. This CDR3 spans 16 amino acids. Germline CDR1 and CDR2: LNHDA and SQIVND (reference sequence). The V segment lost 10 bases and the J segment 1 base; nucleotides outside the gene matches: 14. CDR3 nucleotides: TGTGCCAAAGCTACGGCGGGGGTCCATGGCACAGATACGCAGTATTTT. It encodes CAKATAGVHGTDTQYF.

J is TRBJ2-1 and V is TRBV14; the match to TRBD1 covers 9 bases. Germline lookup yields CDR1 SGHDN and CDR2 FVKESK. V trimming: 1 base; J trimming: 10 bases; junction bases outside the gene matches: 8. CDR3 length: 15 residues. This CDR3 reads CASSQGQGGIGEQFF. CDR3 nucleotide sequence: TGTGCCAGCAGCCAAGGACAGGGGGGGATTGGAGAGCAGTTCTTC.

This chain links TRBV28 with TRBJ1-2; 7 nucleotides line up with TRBD1. V was pared by 8 bases and J by 4 bases, with 7 bases of the junction left unmatched. This CDR3 is 13 amino acids long. Germline V lookup: CDR1 MDHEN, CDR2 SYDVKM. CDR3 bases: TGTGCCAGCTCCCTACAGGGGACCTATGGCTACACCTTC. Its protein is CASSLQGTYGYTF.

J is TRBJ2-5 and V is TRBV11-2, with a possible D match to TRBD2 (6 bases). The germline V gene encodes CDR1 SGHAT and CDR2 FQNNGV. The CDR3 extends over 15 amino acids. Trimming cost V 1 base and J 3 bases, with 12 bases left between them. CDR3 in DNA: TGTGCCAGCAGCTTAGGGGCCGGGACTGAAGAGACCCAGTACTTC. Amino acids: CASSLGAGTEETQYF.

The gene calls are TRBV9 and TRBJ1-2; 7 bases fit TRBD1. Germline V gene sequence: CDR1 SGDLS, CDR2 YYNGEE. The CDR3 runs to 13 residues. Unmatched junction bases numbered 0, after V lost 4 bases and J lost 0 bases. The CDR3 DNA reads TGTGCCAGCAGCCAGGGGGCTAACTATGGCTACACCTTC. Translating it yields CASSQGANYGYTF.

This rearrangement joins TRBV11-2 to TRBJ1-1, with 8 bases fitting TRBD1. V lost 3 bases to trimming and J lost 8 bases; unmatched junction nucleotides: 5. Germline assignment: CDR1 SGHAT and CDR2 FQNNGV. The CDR3 is 13 residues long. The DNA for the CDR3 is TGTGCCAGCAGCTTCAGGGGGCGCGCGGAAGCTTTCTTT. Amino acid sequence: CASSFRGRAEAFF.

V gene TRBV28 combines with J gene TRBJ1-6, with a weak D call TRBD1 (6 bases). The CDR3 totals 11 residues. Trimming took 7 bases from V and 8 from J, leaving 6 bases between them. Germline V gene sequence: CDR1 MDHEN, CDR2 SYDVKM. The CDR3 loop reads CASNRDSPLHF. DNA of the CDR3: TGTGCCAGCAACAGGGATTCACCCCTCCACTTT.

Here the CDR3 reads CASRTETSKSDNEQFF. CDR3 nucleotide sequence: TGTGCCAGTAGGACCGAGACTAGCAAGAGCGACAATGAGCAGTTCTTC. V is TRBV19 and J is TRBJ2-1, with 7 bases fitting TRBD2. The length of the CDR3 is 16 residues. Germline V gives CDR1 LNHDA, CDR2 SQIVND (reference sequence). J lost 5 bases, V lost 6 bases, and 13 bases had no gene match.

The chain uses TRBV19 and TRBJ2-3; D perhaps matches TRBD1 (6 bases). Germline values: CDR1 LNHDA, CDR2 SQIVND (reference sequence). V dropped 3 bases and J dropped 0 bases, with 10 bases sitting between them. The CDR3 spans 15 residues. The CDR3 reads CASSIHGQSTDTQYF. In DNA, the CDR3 is TGTGCCAGTAGTATTCACGGACAGAGCACAGATACGCAGTATTTT.

The rearrangement joins TRBV2 to TRBJ1-2; a possible D gene is TRBD1 (6 bases). V was trimmed by 6 bases and J by 8 bases, leaving 13 bases between them. CDR3 length: 12 amino acids. Germline-derived CDR1 and CDR2 are SNHLY and FYNNEI. The CDR3 is CASRAGAGGYTF. CDR3 DNA: TGTGCCAGCAGGGCAGGGGCAGGAGGCTACACCTTC.

V and J are TRBV6-6 and TRBJ2-7; 7 nucleotides match TRBD1. V lost 3 bases, J lost 5 bases, and 7 bases stayed unmatched. Germline CDR1 MNHNY, CDR2 SVGAGI (reference sequence). The CDR3 consists of 14 residues. For the CDR3, the DNA is TGTGCCAGCAGTTATCGACAGGGTGACCACGAGCAGTACTTC. Encoded protein: CASSYRQGDHEQYF.

This clone was picked up one time. The chain employs TRBV10-1 and TRBJ1-4; TRBD1 is a possible D gene (5 bases). The germline CDR1 and CDR2 sequences are WNHNN and SYGVQD (reference sequence). The ends were cut back, 8 bases at V and 8 bases at J, with 21 bases in the middle. This CDR3 has 15 residues. CDR3: CASSSLGGPPEKLFF. The CDR3 nucleotides read TGCGCCAGCTCATCGCTGGGGGGACCTCCCGAAAAACTGTTTTTT.

This rearrangement joins TRBV6-1 to TRBJ2-5; TRBD2 matches at 10 bases. The better agreement between TRBJ2-7 and the DNA end casts doubt on the J call. The germline gives CDR1 MNHNS, CDR2 SASEGT. The CDR3 loop spans 19 amino acids. As DNA, the CDR3 is TGTGCCAGCAGTGTAGGCCGAGCGGGAGGGCCCAGAGGGTTCTACGAGCAGTACTTC. It codes for CASSVGRAGGPRGFYEQYF.

J is TRBJ1-1 and V is TRBV4-3; 7 positions match TRBD1. This CDR3 region has 12 residues. CDR1 is LGHNA, CDR2 YSLEER, per germline. Germline trimming cut 1 base from V and 8 bases from J; bases unmatched to any gene: 1. CDR3 residues: CASSQGGQEAFF. Written as DNA, the CDR3 is TGCGCCAGCAGCCAAGGGGGACAGGAAGCTTTCTTT.

The chain combines TRBV19 with TRBJ2-5; possibly TRBD1 for D (5 bases). This CDR3 has 14 residues. V lost 5 bases and J lost 1, with 11 bases in between. Germline CDR1 LNHDA, CDR2 SQIVND (reference sequence). The CDR3 nucleotides read TGTGCCAGTAGTGTAGGACACGGCCAAGAGACCCAGTACTTC. It specifies CASSVGHGQETQYF.